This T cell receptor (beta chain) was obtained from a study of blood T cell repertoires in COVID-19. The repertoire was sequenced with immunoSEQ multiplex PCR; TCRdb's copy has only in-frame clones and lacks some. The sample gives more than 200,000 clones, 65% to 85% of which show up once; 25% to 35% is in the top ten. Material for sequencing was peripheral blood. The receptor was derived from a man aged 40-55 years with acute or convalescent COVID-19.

CDR3 bases: TGTGCCAGCAGTTCCGAGCGGGAGGGCCCTGGGGAGCTGTTTTTT. Encoded protein: CASSSEREGPGELFF. V usage is TRBV2 and J usage is TRBJ2-2, with TRBD2 matching over 10 bases. V lost 5 bases, J lost 8 bases, and 8 bases stayed unmatched. Germline loops: CDR1 SNHLY, CDR2 FYNNEI. CDR3 length equals 15 residues.